A selection of T cell receptor beta chains follows, all from one sample in a study of regulatory T cells in long-lasting Graves disease. In TCRdb, the multiplex PCR reads were re-called with MiXCR into one record per CDR3 protein. The sample gives about 220,000 distinct CDR3 sequences, roughly a fifth of which show up once; around 11% is in the top ten. The sample also formed part of further work on T cells in Graves' hyperthyroidism and ophthalmopathy.

Sequences were derived from peripheral blood mononuclear cells (PBMCs), sampled at new diagnosis, from a patient treated with antithyroid drugs. These receptors all come from a woman under 40 with Graves disease. The conserved cysteine and the conserved F or W are not part of the CDR3 here. Size is stated for part of the rows, as once, few or many counts, or as a class when the clone is expanded.

clone_size,v_call,j_call,cdr3_aa
many,TRBV12-3/TRBV12-4,TRBJ2-7,ASSRRHGYEQY
many,TRBV12-3/TRBV12-4,TRBJ1-5,ASSLGGGREQPQH
many,TRBV6-1,TRBJ2-3,ASRRRVELTDTQY
many,TRBV20-1,TRBJ2-7,SAHIGGPYEQY
-,TRBV9,TRBJ2-5,ASRSGTRGETQY
many,TRBV20-1,TRBJ2-1,SARPTSGGDNEQF
few,TRBV5-6,TRBJ1-2,ASSLGRPGPNYGYT
few,TRBV20-1,TRBJ2-1,SASGSGTGVSNEQF
many,TRBV2,TRBJ1-6,ASRRQYNSYNSPLH
few,TRBV20-1,TRBJ1-5,SGTGPSNQPQH
many,TRBV9,TRBJ2-2,ASSLGLAGNTGELF
many,TRBV5-1,TRBJ2-5,ASSLGDSGETQY
many,TRBV20-1,TRBJ2-1,SARASGKNEQF
-,TRBV2,TRBJ2-3,ASSDQTSGGPRIDTQY
-,TRBV12-3/TRBV12-4,TRBJ1-2,ASRLGQGLYGYT
many,TRBV10-2,TRBJ1-5,ASRMQGDNQPQH
-,TRBV20-1,TRBJ2-7,SARGAIHSYEQY
many,TRBV9,TRBJ1-1,ASSQGPGDVGTEAF
many,TRBV27,TRBJ2-6,ASSPGRRSGANVLT
few,TRBV4-1,TRBJ1-2,ASSQDAGGSGYGYT
-,TRBV2,TRBJ1-6,ASSDGEVGSSPLH
many,TRBV4-1,TRBJ1-4,ASSEYTGVWDEKLF
many,TRBV3-1,TRBJ1-2,ASSRSTGANYGYT
-,TRBV19,TRBJ1-4,ASTMLDRENEKLF
many,TRBV5-4,TRBJ1-4,ASSLLEEANEKLF
many,TRBV7-9,TRBJ2-7,ASSPWRGGEYEQY
-,TRBV4-1,TRBJ2-7,ASSQGRGGRYEQY
once,TRBV28,TRBJ1-5,ASTGSGGGIKPQH
many,TRBV19,TRBJ1-1,ASSIGLTNTEAF
-,TRBV6-9,TRBJ1-6,ASSYSPGPKAVSPLH
many,TRBV28,TRBJ1-5,ASSLPPGTYQPQH
few,TRBV19,TRBJ1-1,ARSWRGTEAF
many,TRBV28,TRBJ1-4,ASSLRQIATNEKLF
-,TRBV6-1,TRBJ1-2,ASVWRGGFYGYA
many,TRBV3-1,TRBJ2-7,ASSLGGGYEQY
many,TRBV12-3/TRBV12-4,TRBJ1-2,ASSLNRASLRTIYGYT
many,TRBV6-1,TRBJ1-5,ASSERKDQPQH
many,TRBV6-1,TRBJ2-1,ASSRTANNEQF
many,TRBV29-1,TRBJ1-5,SVADRVNQPQH
many,TRBV2,TRBJ1-1,ASSEDLGGNTEAF
many,TRBV5-5,TRBJ2-7,ASSPNRTHTYEQY
-,TRBV11-1,TRBJ2-7,ASSLGLAGVIDEQY
-,TRBV11-2,TRBJ2-7,ASSLRTAIIYEQY
many,TRBV28,TRBJ1-1,ASGTSITEAF
many,TRBV5-1,TRBJ1-2,ASSLKVSFSGEWGYT